This T cell receptor (beta chain) was profiled in a study of control samples from healthy donors and cancer patients. Profiling relied on immunoSEQ multiplex PCR, and the TCRdb table lists in-frame clones only, not all of them. The data contain roughly 220,000 clones, roughly 94% of them singletons. V shed 7 bases and J 7 bases; nucleotides not matched to a gene: 12. The CDR3 spans 14 residues. From germline, CDR1 is SQVTM and CDR2 ANQGSEA. This receptor was identified in a man aged 45-65 years in good health. Sequenced material: blood. J is TRBJ1-4 and V is TRBV29-1; 7 positions agree with TRBD1. The CDR3 is CSARQGGGFEKLFF. As DNA, the CDR3 is TGCAGCGCCCGACAGGGAGGGGGCTTTGAAAAACTGTTTTTT. The whole variable domain, remainder taken from reference TRBV29-1 and TRBJ1-4, is SAVISQKPSRDICQRGTSLTIQCQVDSQVTMMFWYRQQPGQSLTLIATANQGSEATYESGFVIDKFPISRPNLTFSTLTVSNMSPEDSSIYLCSARQGGGFEKLFFGSGTQLSVL.